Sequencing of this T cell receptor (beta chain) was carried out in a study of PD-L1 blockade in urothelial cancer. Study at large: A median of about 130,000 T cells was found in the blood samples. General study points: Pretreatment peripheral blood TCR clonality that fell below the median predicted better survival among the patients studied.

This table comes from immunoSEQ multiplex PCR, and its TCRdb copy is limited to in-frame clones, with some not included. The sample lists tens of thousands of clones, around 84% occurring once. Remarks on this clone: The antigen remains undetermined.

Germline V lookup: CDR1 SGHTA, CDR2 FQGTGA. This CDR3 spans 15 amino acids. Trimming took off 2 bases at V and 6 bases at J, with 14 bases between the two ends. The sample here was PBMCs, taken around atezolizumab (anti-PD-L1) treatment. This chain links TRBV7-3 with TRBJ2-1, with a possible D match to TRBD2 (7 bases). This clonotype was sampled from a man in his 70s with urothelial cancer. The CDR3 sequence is CASSLWGEGGNEQFF. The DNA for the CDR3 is TGTGCCAGCAGCTTATGGGGGGAGGGGGGCAATGAGCAGTTCTTC.